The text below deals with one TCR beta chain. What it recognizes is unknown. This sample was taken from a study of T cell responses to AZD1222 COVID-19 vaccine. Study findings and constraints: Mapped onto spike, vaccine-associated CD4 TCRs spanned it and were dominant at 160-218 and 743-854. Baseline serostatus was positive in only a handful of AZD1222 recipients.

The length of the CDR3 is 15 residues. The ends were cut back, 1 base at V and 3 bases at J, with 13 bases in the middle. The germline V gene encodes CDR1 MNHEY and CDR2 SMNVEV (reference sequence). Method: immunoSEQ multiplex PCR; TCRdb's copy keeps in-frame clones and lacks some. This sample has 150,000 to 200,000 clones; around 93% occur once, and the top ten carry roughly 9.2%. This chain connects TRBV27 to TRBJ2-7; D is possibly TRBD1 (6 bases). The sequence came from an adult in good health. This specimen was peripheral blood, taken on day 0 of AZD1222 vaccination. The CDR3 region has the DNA TGTGCCAGCAGTTTATGGGCAGGGGCCGACTACGAGCAGTACTTC. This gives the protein CASSLWAGADYEQYF.